This section outlines one T cell receptor beta chain sequence together with its context. Generated by immunoSEQ multiplex PCR, the TCRdb table keeps only in-frame clones and is missing some. The repertoire holds about 220,000 clones, 85% seen once, with 2.4% in the top ten. Seattle cases were enrolled at active infection and followed longitudinally. The sample originates from a study of blood T cell repertoires in COVID-19. On the study more broadly: From the United States, Italy and Spain came samples of acute and convalescent COVID-19.

Looked up from germline, CDR1 is SGHTA and CDR2 is FQGNSA. The CDR3 has 17 residues. The ends were cut back, 5 bases at V and 6 bases at J, with 23 bases in the middle. The sample comprised peripheral blood. This TCR was recovered from a woman in her sixties or seventies with COVID-19, enrolled during active disease. The rearrangement joins TRBV7-2 to TRBJ1-5, with D possibly being TRBD1 (6 bases). CDR3 sequence reads: CASSPNAPGGSSQPQHF. Written as DNA, the CDR3 is TGTGCCAGCAGCCCCAACGCCCCGGGGGGCTCTAGTCAGCCCCAGCATTTT.